Listed below are T cell receptor beta chains from one sample, sequenced in a study of Ad26.COV2.S vaccination and SARS-CoV-2 variants. The repertoire was sequenced with immunoSEQ multiplex PCR; TCRdb's copy has only in-frame clones and lacks some. The sample lists nearly 400,000 clones, about 89% occurring once. This specimen consisted of peripheral blood, obtained in a trial of Ad26.COV2.S vaccine versus placebo. The receptors derive from a person between 18 and 60 years old who received the Ad26.COV2.S COVID-19 vaccine or a placebo. The CDR3 runs from the conserved cysteine through the conserved F or W. The D gene is left open where the match is weak. Only part of the rows carry a size: once, few, many, or a class if the clone is expanded.

.	TRBV6-5	.	TRBJ2-2	CASLFERLTGELFF	TGTGCCAGCCTATTCGAGCGGCTCACCGGGGAGCTGTTTTTT
TRBD2	TRBV7-3	.	TRBJ2-1	CASSLGTSSYNEQFF	TGTGCCAGCAGCTTAGGGACTAGCTCCTACAATGAGCAGTTCTTC
.	TRBV30	.	TRBJ2-2	CAWSSRGAGELFF	TGTGCCTGGAGTTCGAGAGGGGCCGGGGAGCTGTTTTTT
TRBD1	TRBV5-5	.	TRBJ1-2	CASSLGQGIGVDGYTF	TGTGCCAGCAGCTTGGGACAGGGGATAGGAGTAGATGGCTACACCTTC
.	TRBV4-3	once	TRBJ1-2	CASSQDVSGSNYGYTF	TGCGCCAGCAGCCAAGATGTTTCCGGGTCCAACTATGGCTACACCTTC
.	TRBV2	.	TRBJ1-2	CASSPRQNYGYTF	TGTGCCAGCAGTCCTCGGCAGAACTATGGCTACACCTTC
.	TRBV19	few	TRBJ2-7	CASRRTAGGSHEQYF	TGTGCCAGTAGACGGACCGCCGGGGGATCCCACGAGCAGTACTTC
TRBD2	TRBV7-8	few	TRBJ2-4	CASSTPSSGRYKNIQYF	TGTGCCAGCAGCACCCCGAGCAGCGGGAGGTACAAAAACATTCAGTACTTC
.	TRBV7-9	.	TRBJ2-1	CASSRGLAYNEQFF	TGTGCCAGCAGCAGGGGACTCGCGTACAATGAGCAGTTCTTC
TRBD2	TRBV3-1/TRBV3-2	.	TRBJ2-7	CASSQGLAGGPRGYEQYF	TGTGCCAGCAGCCAAGGACTAGCGGGAGGACCTAGGGGCTACGAGCAGTACTTC
.	TRBV7-9	.	TRBJ2-1	CASSLRSNEQFF	TGTGCCAGCAGCCTCCGGAGCAATGAGCAGTTCTTC
TRBD1	TRBV28	.	TRBJ2-7	CASSPRTGWTYEQYF	TGTGCCAGCAGTCCCCGGACAGGGTGGACCTACGAGCAGTACTTC
TRBD2	TRBV6-6	.	TRBJ2-7	CASSPGLAGSPSSYEQYF	TGTGCCAGCAGTCCGGGACTAGCGGGGTCTCCCAGCTCCTACGAGCAGTACTTC
.	TRBV5-4	.	TRBJ2-3	CASSEAHIRDTQYF	TGTGCCAGCAGCGAGGCCCACATCCGAGATACGCAGTATTTT
TRBD1	TRBV25-1	once	TRBJ2-5	CASSEYNRGIQETQYF	TGTGCCAGCAGTGAATATAACAGGGGGATACAAGAGACCCAGTACTTC
TRBD1	TRBV6-5	.	TRBJ2-7	CASSRRGQEPYEQYF	TGTGCCAGCAGTCGGCGTGGACAGGAGCCCTACGAGCAGTACTTC
.	TRBV28	.	TRBJ1-2	CASSFRQDSPNTF	TGTGCCAGCAGTTTCCGTCAGGACTCCCCAAACACCTTC
.	TRBV28	few	TRBJ1-5	CASSLPGGPDQPQHF	TGTGCCAGCAGTCTTCCGGGGGGGCCCGATCAGCCCCAGCATTTT
.	TRBV19	.	TRBJ1-3	CASSPGLFYSGNTIYF	TGTGCCAGTAGTCCGGGACTTTTTTACTCTGGAAACACCATATATTTT
.	TRBV5-6	.	TRBJ1-1	CASSLAGTMNTEAFF	TGTGCCAGCAGCTTGGCCGGGACAATGAACACTGAAGCTTTCTTT
.	TRBV29-1	.	TRBJ2-1	CSARPTDYGFSYNEQFF	TGCAGCGCCCGACCCACGGACTATGGGTTCTCCTACAATGAGCAGTTCTTC
TRBD1	TRBV29-1	.	TRBJ2-1	CSAGTVYNEQFF	TGCAGCGCAGGGACAGTATACAATGAGCAGTTCTTC
.	TRBV9	.	TRBJ1-4	CASSSRKGRDNEKLFF	TGTGCCAGCAGCTCCCGTAAGGGCCGGGATAATGAAAAACTGTTTTTT
.	TRBV28	.	TRBJ2-5	CASSQYRPSWVSETQYF	TGTGCCAGCAGCCAATACCGCCCTAGTTGGGTATCGGAGACCCAGTACTTC
TRBD2	TRBV27	.	TRBJ2-7	CASTRGLAGESEQYF	TGTGCCAGCACCCGGGGACTAGCGGGAGAATCCGAGCAGTACTTC
.	TRBV5-1	.	TRBJ1-1	CASSSTGTTEAFF	TGCGCCAGCAGCTCGACAGGAACCACTGAAGCTTTCTTT
TRBD1	TRBV9	.	TRBJ2-7	CASSVAGGSDEQYF	TGTGCCAGCAGCGTAGCAGGGGGCAGCGACGAGCAGTACTTC
.	TRBV7-6	.	TRBJ2-5	CASSLGAEETQYF	TGTGCCAGCAGCTTAGGCGCGGAAGAGACCCAGTACTTC
.	TRBV11-2	.	TRBJ1-1	CASSLAGQVNTEAFF	TGTGCCAGCAGCTTAGCAGGTCAGGTGAACACTGAAGCTTTCTTT
.	TRBV4-2	once	TRBJ1-4	CASSQDSQTGVNEKLFF	TGTGCCAGCAGCCAAGATTCCCAGACCGGGGTTAATGAAAAACTGTTTTTT
TRBD1	TRBV2	.	TRBJ2-7	CATNLQGLNYEQYF	TGTGCCACCAACTTACAGGGGCTGAACTACGAGCAGTACTTC
.	TRBV18	.	TRBJ2-7	CASSLKSLGDEQYF	TGTGCCAGCTCGCTCAAATCCCTGGGGGACGAGCAGTACTTC
TRBD2	TRBV2	.	TRBJ2-3	CASSWSSGRTDTQYF	TGTGCCAGCAGTTGGTCTAGCGGGAGAACAGATACGCAGTATTTT
.	TRBV4-1	.	TRBJ1-4	CASSRGSGNEKLFF	TGCGCCAGCAGCCGAGGGTCTGGTAATGAAAAACTGTTTTTT
.	TRBV18	.	TRBJ1-2	CASSPLPGDDGYTF	TGTGCCAGCTCACCTCTTCCGGGAGACGATGGCTACACCTTC
.	TRBV24-1	.	TRBJ2-6	CATQYDDTRSGANVLTF	TGTGCCACCCAATATGATGACACCCGCTCTGGGGCCAACGTCCTGACTTTC
TRBD2	TRBV27	.	TRBJ2-1	CASSLRTSGYNEQFF	TGTGCCAGCAGTTTACGGACTAGCGGATACAATGAGCAGTTCTTC
.	TRBV15	.	TRBJ1-1	CATSRDRTEAFF	TGTGCCACCAGCAGAGATAGGACTGAAGCTTTCTTT
TRBD1	TRBV3-1/TRBV3-2	many	TRBJ2-7	CASGTGTLRGQYF	TGTGCCAGCGGGACAGGGACCCTACGCGGGCAGTACTTC
.	TRBV12-3/TRBV12-4	.	TRBJ2-7	CASKVDISSEQYF	TGTGCCAGCAAGGTGGACATTTCCTCCGAGCAGTACTTC
.	TRBV27	.	TRBJ2-2	CASSLTRDGELFF	TGTGCCAGCAGTTTAACCAGGGACGGGGAGCTGTTTTTT